This T cell receptor (beta chain) was captured by sequencing in a study of blood T cell repertoires in COVID-19. Clones were read by immunoSEQ multiplex PCR, and TCRdb kept only the in-frame ones, dropping some. The sample holds some 210,000 clones, around 82% seen once. The germline gives CDR1 MDHEN, CDR2 SYDVKM. The CDR3 length is 15 residues. With 4 bases removed from V and 0 bases from J, the gap between germline ends came to 12 bases. The rearrangement uses TRBV28 and TRBJ2-5, with D possibly being TRBD1 (6 bases). Material: peripheral blood. This receptor was identified in a middle-aged man with active or convalescent COVID-19. As DNA, the CDR3 is TGTGCCAGCAGTTCTAGGACAGCGTACCAAGAGACCCAGTACTTC. Amino acid sequence: CASSSRTAYQETQYF.